The 21 T cell receptor beta chains below all came from one sample that was sequenced in a study of a mutant IDH1 vaccine in newly diagnosed glioma. Stated time point: week 11, during vaccination. One vaccine dose held 300 ug of mutant IDH1 20-mer peptide and came with topical imiquimod. Method: immunoSEQ multiplex PCR; TCRdb's copy keeps in-frame clones and lacks some. The table includes approximately 61,000 clones, about four fifths detected once. These receptors' targets are unknown. The input for sequencing was PBMCs, taken from a glioma patient whose treatment included an IDH1 peptide vaccine. Every receptor here comes from a man aged 50 to 60 with glioma.

This rearrangement joins TRBV7-2 to TRBJ2-5; no reliable D call. Trimming removed 2 bases at V and 2 bases at J, with 12 bases between. This CDR3 spans 15 amino acids. CDR1 is SGHTA and CDR2 is FQGNSA in the germline V gene. CDR3 protein: CASSLSAAPQETQYF. In DNA, the CDR3 is TGTGCCAGCAGCTTATCGGCAGCGCCTCAAGAGACCCAGTACTTC.

The rearrangement joins TRBV27 to TRBJ2-2, with D possibly matching TRBD2 (6 bases). Germline CDR1 MNHEY, CDR2 SMNVEV (reference sequence). The CDR3 totals 12 residues. V lost 8 bases to trimming and J lost 4 bases, with 8 bases between them. CDR3 coding DNA: TGTGCCAGCGGGAGGTTCACCGGGGAGCTGTTTTTT. This codes for CASGRFTGELFF.

The chain couples TRBV5-1 to TRBJ2-6, with 10 bases lining up with TRBD2. CDR3 length: 18 amino acids. Germline V gives CDR1 SGHRS, CDR2 YFSETQ. Trimming cost V 0 bases and J 2 bases; bases outside gene matches: 5. The chain's CDR3 is CASSLVFLAGAGANVLTF. The CDR3 DNA reads as TGCGCCAGCAGCTTGGTTTTTCTAGCGGGAGCTGGGGCCAACGTCCTGACTTTC.

The rearrangement links TRBV7-2 to TRBJ1-1; D is unclear. The CDR3 has 12 amino acids. Per the germline V gene, CDR1 is SGHTA and CDR2 is FQGNSA. Trimming pared 5 bases from V and 9 bases from J, leaving 13 bases between. The DNA of the CDR3 is TGTGCCAGCAGCCGAGTCCAGAGTAAAGCTTTCTTT. Amino acids: CASSRVQSKAFF.

CDR3 residues: CASSIDRGSYEQYF. The CDR3 region has the DNA TGTGCCAGCAGTATCGATCGGGGCAGTTACGAGCAGTACTTC. The rearrangement uses TRBV28 and TRBJ2-7, with D tentatively TRBD1 or TRBD2 (5 bases each). Trimming took off 5 bases at V and 4 bases at J, with 15 bases between the two ends. The CDR3 is made up of 14 amino acids. The germline V gene encodes CDR1 MDHEN and CDR2 SYDVKM.

The V gene is TRBV5-1, the J gene TRBJ1-2; 10 bases are a match to TRBD1. V shed 3 bases, J shed 4 bases, and the junction held 9 bases outside the gene matches. Germline loops: CDR1 SGHRS, CDR2 YFSETQ. CDR3 length: 16 residues. CDR3 nucleotides: TGCGCCAGCAGCTCCGGGACAGGGGTTAAAATCTATGGCTACACCTTC. It encodes CASSSGTGVKIYGYTF.

The V call is TRBV11-3, the J call TRBJ1-2, with D hard to call. The CDR3 consists of 13 residues. Germline V gives CDR1 SGHNT, CDR2 YENEEA. V lost 8 bases to trimming and J lost 7 bases, with 17 bases between them. CDR3 nucleotides: TGTGCCAGCGCCGAGCGGGGATTCGCTGGCTACACCTTC. Encoded protein: CASAERGFAGYTF.

The chain uses TRBV6-5 and TRBJ1-1; D is ambiguous. This CDR3 is built from 14 residues. Germline V gene sequence: CDR1 MNHEY, CDR2 SVGAGI. Between the trimmed V and J ends, which lost 0 bases and 4 bases, there was a span of 9 bases. CDR3 DNA: TGTGCCAGCAGTTACTCGAGGGCAGGCACTGAAGCTTTCTTT. Its protein product is CASSYSRAGTEAFF.

The V gene is TRBV19, the J gene TRBJ2-7; TRBD1 is a possible D gene (6 bases). V was pared by 5 bases and J by 3 bases, with 8 bases between. CDR3 length: 12 residues. Germline-derived CDR1 and CDR2 are LNHDA and SQIVND (reference sequence). CDR3 amino acids: CASSPGVYEQYF. CDR3 nucleotide sequence: TGTGCCAGTAGTCCAGGGGTCTACGAGCAGTACTTC.

The rearrangement joins TRBV5-1 to TRBJ1-3; D uncertain. Trimming stripped 4 bases from V and 0 bases from J, with 8 bases between. This CDR3 has 14 residues. The germline V gene has CDR1 SGHRS and CDR2 YFSETQ. The CDR3: CASSESISGNTIYF. In DNA form, the CDR3 reads TGCGCCAGCAGCGAGTCCATCTCTGGAAACACCATATATTTT.

V is TRBV27 and J is TRBJ1-1, with 8 bases that match TRBD1. The trim removed 5 bases at V and 4 bases at J, leaving 15 bases unmatched. Germline V lookup: CDR1 MNHEY, CDR2 SMNVEV (reference sequence). This CDR3 spans 17 amino acids. The CDR3 loop is CASSPPPGTGSVTEAFF. The DNA for the CDR3 is TGTGCCAGCAGTCCACCCCCTGGGACAGGTTCGGTCACTGAAGCTTTCTTT.

In this sample, this clone turned up once. The chain joins TRBV28 to TRBJ1-3; no definite D call. Deletions cut 3 bases from V and 8 bases from J, with 11 bases between. The CDR3 sequence is 13 residues long. The germline gives CDR1 MDHEN, CDR2 SYDVKM. The CDR3 nucleotides read TGTGCCAGCAGTTTGGGCCAGGCGGACACCATATATTTT. Protein: CASSLGQADTIYF.

The sample holds a few counts of this clone. The J gene is TRBJ1-1, the V gene TRBV2, with D unresolved. The V end lost 1 base, the J end lost 0 bases, and 3 bases lay between the germline ends. This CDR3 has 13 residues. Per germline, CDR1 SNHLY and CDR2 FYNNEI. The CDR3 DNA is TGTGCCAGCAGTGAAGACATGAACACTGAAGCTTTCTTT. Protein: CASSEDMNTEAFF.

The V and J genes are TRBV5-1 and TRBJ2-7; 10 bases map to TRBD1. J was trimmed by 1 base and V by 4 bases; bases with no gene match: 11. Germline lookup yields CDR1 SGHRS and CDR2 YFSETQ. This CDR3 has 17 amino acids. The CDR3: CASSLGQGGVMSYEQYF. The CDR3 coding sequence is TGCGCCAGCAGCCTCGGACAGGGGGGGGTAATGTCCTACGAGCAGTACTTC.

V is TRBV10-2 and J is TRBJ1-6; D is undetermined. V was trimmed by 8 bases and J by 2 bases, leaving 13 bases between them. There are 15 residues in the CDR3. The germline gives CDR1 WSHSY, CDR2 SAAADI. DNA of the CDR3: TGCGCCAGCTCAACGGACTTCACCTATAATTCACCCCTCCACTTT. Its protein is CASSTDFTYNSPLHF.

This chain connects TRBV5-4 to TRBJ2-1; tentatively, D is TRBD2 (6 bases). Trimming removed 0 bases from V and 8 bases from J, with 6 bases in between. Germline V gene data show CDR1 as SGHNT and CDR2 as YYREEE (reference sequence). CDR3 length equals 12 residues. The CDR3 here is CASSLVADEQFF. CDR3 DNA sequence: TGTGCCAGCAGCTTGGTAGCGGATGAGCAGTTCTTC.

This clone appeared once. The J gene is TRBJ2-4, the V gene TRBV28, with D possibly TRBD1 on 6 matching bases. Per the germline V gene, CDR1 is MDHEN and CDR2 is SYDVKM. Trimming took 8 bases from V and 0 from J, leaving 17 bases between them. This CDR3 has 16 amino acids. The DNA for the CDR3 is TGTGCCAGCGGAATTGGACAGCATGGAGCCAAAAACATTCAGTACTTC. As protein: CASGIGQHGAKNIQYF. The full variable domain, its missing parts supplied by reference TRBV28 and TRBJ2-4, is DVKVTQSSRYLVKRTGEKVFLECVQDMDHENMFWYRQDPGLGLRLIYFSYDVKMKEKGDIPEGYSVSREKKERFSLILESASTNQTSMYLCASGIGQHGAKNIQYFGAGTRLSVL.

This clone is deemed medium-sized. One end of the junction is discordant with germline, which a read error may explain. The chain is built from TRBV7-7 and TRBJ2-5, with TRBD2 matching over 13 bases. CDR1 SSHAT and CDR2 FNYEAQ come from the germline V gene (reference sequence). This CDR3 has 18 amino acids. The DNA of the CDR3 is TGTGCTAGCAGCTTTCGGACTAGCGGGAGTGGGTACCAAGAGACCCAGTACTTC. It codes for CASSFRTSGSGYQETQYF. Combining the CDR3 with reference TRBV7-7 and TRBJ2-5 gives the whole variable domain GAGVSQSPRYKVTKRGQDVTLRCDPISSHATLYWYQQALGQGPEFLTYFNYEAQPDKSGLPSDRFSAERPEGSISTLTIQRTEQRDSAMYRCASSFRTSGSGYQETQYFGPGTRLLVL.

On this clone: The identical CDR3 is also encoded by other nucleotide sequences in the sample. The gene calls are TRBV2 and TRBJ1-5, with D possibly TRBD1 on 5 matching bases. This CDR3 comprises 13 residues. Trimming took off 7 bases at V and 0 bases at J, with 7 bases between the two ends. Germline assignment: CDR1 SNHLY and CDR2 FYNNEI. In nucleotides, the CDR3 is TGTGCCAGCATGGGGGATAGCAATCAGCCCCAGCATTTT. Its translation is CASMGDSNQPQHF.

The table lists this clone with a few counts. The chain links TRBV7-9 to TRBJ2-2; D not certain. This CDR3 spans 13 amino acids. The V gene's germline CDR1 is SEHNR and CDR2 FQNEAQ (reference sequence). V was trimmed by 5 bases and J by 1 base, leaving 5 bases between them. DNA for the CDR3: TGTGCCAGCAGCCTTAAGAACACCGGGGAGCTGTTTTTT. Protein sequence: CASSLKNTGELFF.

The chain employs TRBV15 and TRBJ1-5; possible D gene TRBD1, 5 bases. Trimming stripped 2 bases from V and 3 bases from J, with 11 bases between. Germline V gene data show CDR1 as LNHNV and CDR2 as YYDKDF (reference sequence). This CDR3 region has 15 residues. CDR3 in amino acids: CATSRHPGPNQPQHF. CDR3 sequence (DNA): TGTGCCACCAGCAGACATCCGGGACCCAATCAGCCCCAGCATTTT.